These T cell receptor beta chains were read from a single sample in a study of CD8+CD57+ T cells in acquired aplastic anemia. TCRdb itself ran the reads through MiXCR, one entry per CDR3 protein. The sample has about 100,000 distinct CDR3 sequences, under 60% seen once. Sequences were obtained from sorted CD4+, CD8+, or CD8+CD57+ T cells (not recorded which) from PBMCs. Every receptor here comes from a human donor in good health, serving as a control. CDR3s include the opening cysteine and the closing phenylalanine or tryptophan. Fields, in order: clone size, V gene, D gene, J gene, CDR3 DNA, CDR3 protein. D genes are given only for firm matches. A clone size is listed for some rows: how often the clone was seen (once, few, many), or a class if it is expanded.

size: .; V: TRBV20-1; D: TRBD2; J: TRBJ2-1; DNA: TGCAGTGCTAGCCTGGGACTAACCAATGAGCAGTTCTTC; CDR3: CSASLGLTNEQFF
size: many; V: TRBV9; D: .; J: TRBJ2-1; DNA: TGTGCCAGCAGCGTAGGCTCTAGCTTATCCTACAATGAGCAGTTCTTC; CDR3: CASSVGSSLSYNEQFF
size: once; V: TRBV10-3; D: TRBD1; J: TRBJ1-2; DNA: TGTGCCATCAGTGGTACCGGGACAGAGATAGCTAGCTATGGCTACACCTTC; CDR3: CAISGTGTEIASYGYTF
size: .; V: TRBV9; D: .; J: TRBJ1-1; DNA: TGTGCCAGCAGCGTAGCGGCGAACACTGAAGCTTTCTTT; CDR3: CASSVAANTEAFF
size: many; V: TRBV30; D: .; J: TRBJ1-2; DNA: TGTGCCTGGAGTGTAGGAGGAGGATATGGCTACACCTTC; CDR3: CAWSVGGGYGYTF
size: many; V: TRBV6-2/TRBV6-3; D: .; J: TRBJ2-5; DNA: TGTGCCAGCAGTGGGGGATTACAAGAGACCCAGTACTTC; CDR3: CASSGGLQETQYF
size: many; V: TRBV7-9; D: .; J: TRBJ2-1; DNA: TGTGCCAGCAGCTTAGCGGATCGGGGGGCCGCGCACAATGAGCAGTTCTTC; CDR3: CASSLADRGAAHNEQFF
size: few; V: TRBV7-8; D: .; J: TRBJ1-5; DNA: TGTGCCAGCAGCTTAGCTGGTCAGCCCCAGCATTTT; CDR3: CASSLAGQPQHF
size: many; V: TRBV6-5; D: .; J: TRBJ2-3; DNA: TGTGCCAGCAGTTTGGACAGATACACAGATACGCAGTATTTT; CDR3: CASSLDRYTDTQYF
size: .; V: TRBV20-1; D: .; J: TRBJ1-1; DNA: TGCAGTGCTAGGACGATGACTGAAGCTTTCTTT; CDR3: CSARTMTEAFF
size: .; V: TRBV19; D: .; J: TRBJ1-2; DNA: TGTGCCAGTACGGCAGGGACCTACTATGGCTACGCCTTC; CDR3: CASTAGTYYGYAF
size: many; V: TRBV25-1; D: .; J: TRBJ2-5; DNA: TGTGCCAGCAGTGGGGGGGGCGGGGAGACCCAGTACTTC; CDR3: CASSGGGGETQYF
size: many; V: TRBV12-3/TRBV12-4; D: TRBD2; J: TRBJ2-7; DNA: TGTGCCAGCACGTGGGGGGAGGGTCCTGGGTACTTC; CDR3: CASTWGEGPGYF
size: .; V: TRBV5-6; D: .; J: TRBJ2-7; DNA: TGTGCCAGCAGCTTGGCATTCCGGGCCTCCTACGAGCAGTACTTC; CDR3: CASSLAFRASYEQYF
size: many; V: TRBV7-8; D: TRBD1; J: TRBJ1-4; DNA: TGTGCCAGCAGCTCCCGGGACAGGGAAACTAATGAAAAACTGTTTTTT; CDR3: CASSSRDRETNEKLFF
size: .; V: TRBV6-1; D: .; J: TRBJ1-5; DNA: TGTGCCAGCAGTGTTACTACCGATCAGCCCCAGCATTTT; CDR3: CASSVTTDQPQHF
size: many; V: TRBV7-9; D: .; J: TRBJ1-2; DNA: TGTGCCAGCAGCCCCCTGCCCCCACAGGGTGGCTACACCTTC; CDR3: CASSPLPPQGGYTF
size: once; V: TRBV29-1; D: .; J: TRBJ2-7; DNA: TGCAGCTTGGAAGGGAACGAGCAGTACTTC; CDR3: CSLEGNEQYF
size: many; V: TRBV5-4; D: .; J: TRBJ2-5; DNA: TGTGCCAGCAGCACCCCGTTTAGAGAGACCCAGTACTTC; CDR3: CASSTPFRETQYF
size: many; V: TRBV29-1; D: .; J: TRBJ1-2; DNA: TGCAGCGTTGATGCGGGGGCTGACTATGGCTACACCTTC; CDR3: CSVDAGADYGYTF
size: many; V: TRBV6-1; D: TRBD1; J: TRBJ1-1; DNA: TGTGCCAGCAGTAATGACAGGGTGACTTTCTTT; CDR3: CASSNDRVTFF
size: .; V: TRBV7-6; D: .; J: TRBJ2-7; DNA: TGTGCCTGCAGCTTCCCAGGCGTCACAAGCTCCTACGAGCAGTACTTC; CDR3: CACSFPGVTSSYEQYF
size: .; V: TRBV24-1; D: .; J: TRBJ1-5; DNA: TGTGCCACCAGTGATACTAAGACAGTCTTGCATTTT; CDR3: CATSDTKTVLHF
size: many; V: TRBV4-3; D: .; J: TRBJ1-5; DNA: TGCGCCAGCAGCCAGGGTAGCAATCAGCCCCAGCATTTT; CDR3: CASSQGSNQPQHF
size: .; V: TRBV19; D: .; J: TRBJ1-2; DNA: TGTGCCAGTAGTATAGATCCCCTACTGAATGGCTACACCTTC; CDR3: CASSIDPLLNGYTF
size: many; V: TRBV10-1; D: .; J: TRBJ1-1; DNA: TGCGCCAGCAGTGAGTCCCAGGGACTTTACGACACTGAAGCTTTCTTT; CDR3: CASSESQGLYDTEAFF
size: .; V: TRBV2; D: .; J: TRBJ1-2; DNA: TGTGCCAGCACCGAATGGGGCAATGGCTACACCTTC; CDR3: CASTEWGNGYTF
size: .; V: TRBV25-1; D: .; J: TRBJ2-7; DNA: TGTGCCAGCAGTGGGGGGGCCCGAACCTACGAGCAGTACTTC; CDR3: CASSGGARTYEQYF
size: many; V: TRBV19; D: TRBD1; J: TRBJ1-2; DNA: TGTGCCAGTAGTACCCCCGGGACAGGGTCTGGCTATGGCTACACCTTC; CDR3: CASSTPGTGSGYGYTF
size: .; V: TRBV7-9; D: .; J: TRBJ2-6; DNA: TGTGCCAGCAACCAGATGGGGGCCAACGTCCTGACTTTC; CDR3: CASNQMGANVLTF
size: .; V: TRBV12-3/TRBV12-4; D: .; J: TRBJ2-5; DNA: TGTGCCAGCAGTTTAGTCTCGGGCGAGACCCAGTACTTC; CDR3: CASSLVSGETQYF